These T cell receptor beta chains were read from a single sample in a study of blood T cells in healthy people across ages. One entry per CDR3 protein results from TCRdb running MiXCR on the 5' RACE reads. The sample contains about 1,400,000 distinct CDR3 sequences, 35% to 45% of which appear only once. Sequencing was done on a sample of blood. These receptors were taken from a woman under 30 in good health. The CDR3 runs from the conserved cysteine through the conserved F or W. D genes are given only for firm matches. Size is omitted from some rows. Given values are once, few, many or a class for expanded clones.

abundance,j_gene,v_gene,d_gene,CDR3nt,CDR3aa
NA,TRBJ2-1,TRBV20-1,TRBD1,TGCAGTGCTACCGGGACAGGGAGAGGAAATGAGCAGTTCTTC,CSATGTGRGNEQFF
NA,TRBJ2-1,TRBV20-1,NA,TGCAGTGCTAGAGATGGGCAGGGATACTACAATGAGCAGTTCTTC,CSARDGQGYYNEQFF
few,TRBJ2-3,TRBV6-1,TRBD2,TGTGCCAGCAGTGAGGGGACTACCTACCTTAGCACAGATACGCAGTATTTT,CASSEGTTYLSTDTQYF
few,TRBJ2-7,TRBV20-1,TRBD2,TGCAGTGCCCGACGACTAGCGGACGCCTACGAGCAGTACTTC,CSARRLADAYEQYF
NA,TRBJ2-7,TRBV29-1,TRBD2,TGCAGCGTTCTAGCGGGAGGGTGGAGCTCCTACAATGAGCAGTACTTC,CSVLAGGWSSYNEQYF
NA,TRBJ2-2,TRBV7-2,TRBD2,TGTGCCAGCAGCCCTAGCGGGGGGGTGAACACCGGGGAGCTGTTTTTT,CASSPSGGVNTGELFF
NA,TRBJ2-2,TRBV20-1,TRBD1,TGCAGAGCTAGAGGACCGACAGGGGCCCCGAACACCGGGGAGCTGTTTTTT,CRARGPTGAPNTGELFF
few,TRBJ2-7,TRBV5-1,NA,TGCGCCAGCAGCTTGAAAGGGGCGGACTACGAGCAGTACTTC,CASSLKGADYEQYF
NA,TRBJ1-1,TRBV12-3/TRBV12-4,NA,TGTGCCAGCAAAAAGAACACTGAAGCTTTCTTT,CASKKNTEAFF
NA,TRBJ2-7,TRBV27,NA,TGTGCCAGCGGAGAGGGGCAGACTCCCTACGAGCAGTACTTC,CASGEGQTPYEQYF
NA,TRBJ2-5,TRBV11-2,NA,TGTGCCAGCAGCTTAGACTTAAAAGAGACCCAGTACTTC,CASSLDLKETQYF
NA,TRBJ2-3,TRBV25-1,NA,TGTGCCCCCGCCGGGGTACCCTCCACAGATACGCAGTATTTT,CAPAGVPSTDTQYF
NA,TRBJ2-7,TRBV20-1,TRBD1,TGCAGTGCTGGGGGACAGTCGGGCTCCTACGAGCAGTACTTC,CSAGGQSGSYEQYF
NA,TRBJ2-7,TRBV14,TRBD2,TGTGCCAGCAGCCCGTACCTAGCGGGCTACGAGCAGTACTTC,CASSPYLAGYEQYF
NA,TRBJ2-2,TRBV6-5,TRBD1,TGTGCCAGCAGTTACGGACAGGGCGGTTACACCGGGGAGCTGTTTTTT,CASSYGQGGYTGELFF
NA,TRBJ2-1,TRBV7-9,NA,TGTGCCAGCAGCCAGAGGACAAGACTCTCCTACAATGAGCAGTTCTTC,CASSQRTRLSYNEQFF
NA,TRBJ2-5,TRBV7-8,NA,TGTGCCAGCAGCTCCTCGAACTGGAATTCGTTGGCCCAGTACTTC,CASSSSNWNSLAQYF
NA,TRBJ2-7,TRBV12-3/TRBV12-4,NA,TGTGCCAGCAGTTTTTCAGCGGGACATGCCTACGAGCAGTACTTC,CASSFSAGHAYEQYF
NA,TRBJ2-2,TRBV5-4,NA,TGTGCCAGCAGCGGGGGGCAGGACGGGGAGCTGTTTTTT,CASSGGQDGELFF
NA,TRBJ2-7,TRBV7-9,NA,TGTGCCAGCAGCTTAGCGGCCCGTCCCACTGGTGACGAGCAGTACTTC,CASSLAARPTGDEQYF
NA,TRBJ2-1,TRBV3-1,NA,TGTGCCAGCAGTCCTAGCGTACGGTCCTACAATGAGCAGTTCTTC,CASSPSVRSYNEQFF
few,TRBJ2-7,TRBV18,NA,TGTGCCAGCTCACACGCGTCGGGCCTATACGAGCAGTACTTC,CASSHASGLYEQYF
NA,TRBJ2-1,TRBV7-3,NA,TGTGCCAGCAGCCCGCGGGGAGACAATGAGCAGTTCTTC,CASSPRGDNEQFF
many,TRBJ1-2,TRBV20-1,NA,TGCAGTGCCCCGGACAGCTATGGCTACACCTTC,CSAPDSYGYTF
NA,TRBJ1-1,TRBV5-1,TRBD1,TGCGCCAGCAGCATGGCTGTAGGACAGGGGGAAGCTTTCTTT,CASSMAVGQGEAFF
NA,TRBJ2-3,TRBV11-2,TRBD2,TGTGCCAGCAGCTTCCTAGCGGCGGGGAGCACAGATACGCAGTATTTT,CASSFLAAGSTDTQYF
NA,TRBJ2-7,TRBV29-1,TRBD2,TGCAGCGTTGAAAAAGCGGGAGCCCACGAGCAGTACTTC,CSVEKAGAHEQYF
many,TRBJ2-2,TRBV6-4,NA,TGTGCCAGCAGTGAAGCAGGGGACACCGGGGAGCTGTTTTTT,CASSEAGDTGELFF
NA,TRBJ2-7,TRBV15,NA,TGTGCCACCAGCAGAGATTCGGCGGGGCAGTACTTC,CATSRDSAGQYF
few,TRBJ1-4,TRBV7-9,NA,TGTGCCAGCAGCCCCCCCCCAGGAGTTACAACTAATGAAAAACTGTTTTTT,CASSPPPGVTTNEKLFF
few,TRBJ1-2,TRBV20-1,NA,TGCAGTGCTAGCACAGGATTTAACTATGGCTACACCTTC,CSASTGFNYGYTF
many,TRBJ2-1,TRBV7-2,NA,TGTGCCAGCAGCTCCCGACTAGGTGGGGACAATGAGCAGTTCTTC,CASSSRLGGDNEQFF
NA,TRBJ2-1,TRBV3-1,NA,TGTGCCAGCAGCCAAGAAGCGGCCGGGAGCGGCAATGAGCAGTTCTTC,CASSQEAAGSGNEQFF
NA,TRBJ2-7,TRBV5-1,NA,TGCGCCAGCAGCCTCGGGACATTTCGGTCCTACGAGCAGTACTTC,CASSLGTFRSYEQYF
NA,TRBJ2-1,TRBV7-2,NA,TGTGCCGGCAGCGTAGGGGACTTCCGCAATGAGCAGTTCTTC,CAGSVGDFRNEQFF
few,TRBJ2-3,TRBV27,TRBD2,TGTGCCAGCAGGGGGACTAGCGGGGGCCCTAGCACAGATACGCAGTATTTT,CASRGTSGGPSTDTQYF
NA,TRBJ2-7,TRBV4-1,TRBD2,TGCGCCAGCAGCCAGATGCTAGCGGGAGTCTACGAGCAGTACTTC,CASSQMLAGVYEQYF
NA,TRBJ2-2,TRBV6-5,NA,TGTGCCAGCAGTTTCTTTAGGGAGAGCACCGGGGAGCTGTTTTTT,CASSFFRESTGELFF
few,TRBJ2-7,TRBV12-3/TRBV12-4,NA,TGTGCCAGCAGTTTTTACGGGTTCCCGTACGAGCAGTACTTC,CASSFYGFPYEQYF
NA,TRBJ2-7,TRBV30,NA,TGTGCCTGGAGGGGGCTGGACTACAATGAGCAGTACTTC,CAWRGLDYNEQYF
NA,TRBJ2-1,TRBV6-1,NA,TGTGCCAGCAGTGTAGGACGAGCGGCTTACAATGAGCAGTTCTTC,CASSVGRAAYNEQFF
few,TRBJ2-1,TRBV3-1,TRBD2,TGTGCCAGCAGTCAGATAGCGGGAGTCTCCTACAATGAGCAGTTCTTC,CASSQIAGVSYNEQFF
NA,TRBJ1-2,TRBV6-2/TRBV6-3,NA,TGTGCCAGCAGTTACGCGGTCTCCTCTTCGGGGGGCTACACCTTC,CASSYAVSSSGGYTF
NA,TRBJ2-2,TRBV10-3,TRBD2,TGTGCCATCGGCCTAGCGGGAGGCACCGGGGAGCTGTTTTTT,CAIGLAGGTGELFF
NA,TRBJ2-7,TRBV4-2,TRBD2,TGTGCCAGCAGCCAAGCAAGGACTAGTTCGTCCTACGAGCAGTACTTC,CASSQARTSSSYEQYF
few,TRBJ1-4,TRBV20-1,NA,TGCAGTGCTAGAAATGGACGACTGTTTTTT,CSARNGRLFF
NA,TRBJ2-5,TRBV20-1,TRBD1,TGCAGTGCCCAACCCAGGACAGGGACGAGGGAGACCCAGTACTTC,CSAQPRTGTRETQYF
NA,TRBJ2-5,TRBV9,NA,TGTGCCAGCAGCGGTAAGGGGGAAGAGACCCAGTACTTC,CASSGKGEETQYF
NA,TRBJ1-2,TRBV10-3,NA,TGTGCCATCAGGGGGGTTAGGGAAAACTATGGCTACACCTTC,CAIRGVRENYGYTF
NA,TRBJ2-7,TRBV27,NA,TGTGCCAGCAGCCCCAGGGCCCAGTACTTC,CASSPRAQYF
NA,TRBJ1-2,TRBV6-1,NA,TGTGCCAGCAGTGGCAGATACTCCTATGGCTACACCTTC,CASSGRYSYGYTF
NA,TRBJ2-3,TRBV29-1,NA,TGCAGTTATAGAGGACATTCTAGCACAGATACGCAGTATTTT,CSYRGHSSTDTQYF
once,TRBJ2-7,TRBV6-2/TRBV6-3,TRBD2,TGTGCCGGCAGTTACGACTGGACTAGCGGGAGTATCTCCTACGAGCAGTACTTC,CAGSYDWTSGSISYEQYF
few,TRBJ2-1,TRBV27,NA,TGTGCCAGCAGCCTCGGTGGGATCCGGGACAATGAGCAGTTCTTC,CASSLGGIRDNEQFF
few,TRBJ2-7,TRBV20-1,NA,TGCAGTGCTAGAGATGGAGGGGGAGGGCCAAGCTACTACGAGCAGTACTTC,CSARDGGGGPSYYEQYF
NA,TRBJ2-7,TRBV29-1,NA,TGCAGCGTTGAAATCCCCTCAGGGGGGAAATACAATGAGCAGTACTTC,CSVEIPSGGKYNEQYF
many,TRBJ2-7,TRBV28,NA,TGTGCCAGCAGTTTCAGTTACTACGAGCAGTACTTC,CASSFSYYEQYF
few,TRBJ2-5,TRBV29-1,NA,TGCAGCGTGGCAACAGGGACCCAAGAGACCCAGTACTTC,CSVATGTQETQYF
many,TRBJ1-5,TRBV7-6,NA,TGTGCCAGCAGCCCTAATAGCAATCAGCCCCAGCATTTT,CASSPNSNQPQHF